The sequence of this T cell receptor beta chain was determined in a study of T cells in Graves' hyperthyroidism and ophthalmopathy. Study results and caveats: Prediction of ophthalmopathy progression came a median around 6.5 months pre-onset. A model of 13 V-J pairs discriminated ophthalmopathy from stable hyperthyroidism.

This clonotype was seen at least ten times. Its antigen is unknown. Exclusions: uncontrolled infection, other autoimmune disease, pregnancy, lactation. The authors obtained PBMCs from over 8.5 ml of fresh peripheral blood. Amplified TCR beta CDR3 regions derived from RNA transcripts. The HTBI primer set served for first-round RT-PCR of the TCR CDR3. One entry per CDR3 protein results from TCRdb running MiXCR on the multiplex PCR reads. Of 600,000 to 850,000 distinct CDR3 sequences in the sample, approximately 19% are singletons; the top ten hold about a sixth. Specimen: blood. This receptor was obtained from a woman aged 45 to 65 with Graves' hyperthyroidism that later progressed to Graves' ophthalmopathy.

For the CDR3, the DNA is TGCGCCAGCCGGAAATCGACCTCGGGCACTGAAGCTTTCTTT. This translates into CASRKSTSGTEAFF. The rearrangement links TRBV5-1 to TRBJ1-1; no definite D call. CDR3 length equals 14 residues. CDR1 is SGHRS, CDR2 YFSETQ, per germline. The V end was cut by 7 bases, the J end by 4 bases, with 17 bases between. Combining the CDR3 with reference TRBV5-1 and TRBJ1-1 gives the whole variable domain KAGVTQTPRYLIKTRGQQVTLSCSPISGHRSVSWYQQTPGQGLQFLFEYFSETQRNKGNFPGRFSGRQFSNSRSEMNVSTLELGDSALYLCASRKSTSGTEAFFGQGTRLTVV.